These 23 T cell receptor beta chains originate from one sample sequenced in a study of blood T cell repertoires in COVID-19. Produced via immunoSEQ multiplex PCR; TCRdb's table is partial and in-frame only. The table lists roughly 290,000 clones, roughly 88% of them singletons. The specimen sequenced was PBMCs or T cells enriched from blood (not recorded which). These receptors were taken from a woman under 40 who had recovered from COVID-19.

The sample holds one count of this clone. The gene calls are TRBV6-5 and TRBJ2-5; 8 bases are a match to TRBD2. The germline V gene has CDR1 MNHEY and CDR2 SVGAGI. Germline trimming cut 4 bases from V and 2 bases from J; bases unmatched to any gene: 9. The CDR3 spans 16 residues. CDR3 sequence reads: CASSLISGSGQETQYF. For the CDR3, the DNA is TGTGCCAGCAGTTTAATAAGCGGGAGTGGGCAAGAGACCCAGTACTTC.

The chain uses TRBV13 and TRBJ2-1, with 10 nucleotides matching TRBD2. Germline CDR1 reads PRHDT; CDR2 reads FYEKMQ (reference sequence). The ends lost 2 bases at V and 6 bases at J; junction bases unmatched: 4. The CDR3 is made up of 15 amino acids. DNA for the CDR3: TGTGCCAGCAGCTTACCCAGCGGGGGGGCCAATGAGCAGTTCTTC. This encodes CASSLPSGGANEQFF.

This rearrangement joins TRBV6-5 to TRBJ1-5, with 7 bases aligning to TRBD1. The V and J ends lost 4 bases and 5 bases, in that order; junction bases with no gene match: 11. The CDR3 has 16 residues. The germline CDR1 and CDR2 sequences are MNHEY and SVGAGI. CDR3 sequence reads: CASSSFRQGFDQPQHF. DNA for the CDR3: TGTGCCAGCAGTTCATTTCGACAGGGTTTCGATCAGCCCCAGCATTTT.

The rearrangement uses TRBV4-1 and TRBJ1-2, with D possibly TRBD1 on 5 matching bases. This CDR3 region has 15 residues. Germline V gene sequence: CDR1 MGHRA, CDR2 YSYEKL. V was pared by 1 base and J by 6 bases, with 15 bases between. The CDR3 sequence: CASSQGTTRGNGYTF. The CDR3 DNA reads TGCGCCAGCAGCCAAGGGACGACCCGGGGGAATGGCTACACCTTC.

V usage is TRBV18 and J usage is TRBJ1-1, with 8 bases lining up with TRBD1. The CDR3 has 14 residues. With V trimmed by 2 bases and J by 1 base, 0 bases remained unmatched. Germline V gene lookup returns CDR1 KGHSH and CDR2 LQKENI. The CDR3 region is CASSPTGGNTEAFF. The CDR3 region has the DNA TGTGCCAGCTCACCAACAGGGGGGAACACTGAAGCTTTCTTT.

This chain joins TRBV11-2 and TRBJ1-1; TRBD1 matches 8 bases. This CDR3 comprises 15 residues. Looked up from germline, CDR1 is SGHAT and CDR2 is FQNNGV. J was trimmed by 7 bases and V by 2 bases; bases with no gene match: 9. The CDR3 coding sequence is TGTGCCAGCAGCTTAATTCAGGGGGCAATCTTTGAAGCTTTCTTT. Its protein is CASSLIQGAIFEAFF.

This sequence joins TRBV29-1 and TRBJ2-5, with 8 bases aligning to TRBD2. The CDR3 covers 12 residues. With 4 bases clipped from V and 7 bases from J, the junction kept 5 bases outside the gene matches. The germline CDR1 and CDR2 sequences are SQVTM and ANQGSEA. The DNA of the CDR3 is TGCAGCGTTGTGGGACTAGGCGTGACCCAGTACTTC. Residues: CSVVGLGVTQYF.

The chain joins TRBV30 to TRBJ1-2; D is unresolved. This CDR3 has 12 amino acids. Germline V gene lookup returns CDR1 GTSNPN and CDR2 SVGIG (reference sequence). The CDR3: CGCSPANYGYTF. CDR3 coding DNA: TGTGGGTGCTCCCCGGCTAACTATGGCTACACCTTC.

DNA for the CDR3: TGTGCCAGCAGCCAAACCCCCAACAGGGCTTCGAATGGCTACACCTTC. Translated: CASSQTPNRASNGYTF. V gene TRBV3-1 (or the pseudogene TRBV3-2) combines with J gene TRBJ1-2; D is possibly TRBD1 (6 bases). The V gene lost 2 bases and the J gene lost 6 bases, with 19 bases spanning the gap. CDR1 and CDR2 from the germline V gene are LGHDT and YNNKEL (reference sequence). The CDR3 runs to 16 residues.

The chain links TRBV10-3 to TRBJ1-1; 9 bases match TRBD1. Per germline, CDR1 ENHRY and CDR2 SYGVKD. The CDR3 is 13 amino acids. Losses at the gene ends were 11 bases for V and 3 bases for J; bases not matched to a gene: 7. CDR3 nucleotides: TGTGCCTCGACAGGGGGGAGAGACACTGAAGCTTTCTTT. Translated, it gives CASTGGRDTEAFF.

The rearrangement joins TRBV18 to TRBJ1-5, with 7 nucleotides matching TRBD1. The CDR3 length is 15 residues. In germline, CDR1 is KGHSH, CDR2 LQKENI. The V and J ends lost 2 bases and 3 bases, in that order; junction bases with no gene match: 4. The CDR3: CASSPGQVNNQPQHF. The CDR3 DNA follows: TGTGCCAGCTCACCAGGACAGGTTAACAATCAGCCCCAGCATTTT.

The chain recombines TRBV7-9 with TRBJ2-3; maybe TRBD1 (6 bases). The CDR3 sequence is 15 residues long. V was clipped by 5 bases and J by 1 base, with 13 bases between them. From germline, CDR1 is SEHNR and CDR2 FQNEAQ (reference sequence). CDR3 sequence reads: CASSEGQIRTDTQYF. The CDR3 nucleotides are TGTGCCAGCAGCGAAGGACAGATTCGCACAGATACGCAGTATTTT.

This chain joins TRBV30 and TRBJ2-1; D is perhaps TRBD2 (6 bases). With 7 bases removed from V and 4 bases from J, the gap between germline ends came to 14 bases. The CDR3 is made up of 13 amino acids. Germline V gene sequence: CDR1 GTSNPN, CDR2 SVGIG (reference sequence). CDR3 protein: CAFNRDFYNEQFF. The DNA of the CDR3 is TGTGCCTTCAACCGGGACTTTTACAATGAGCAGTTCTTC. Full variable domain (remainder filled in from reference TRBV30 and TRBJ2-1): SQTIHQWPATLVQPVGSPLSLECTVEGTSNPNLYWYRQAAGRGLQLLFYSVGIGQISSEVPQNLSASRPQDRQFILSSKKLLLSDSGFYLCAFNRDFYNEQFFGPGTRLTVL.

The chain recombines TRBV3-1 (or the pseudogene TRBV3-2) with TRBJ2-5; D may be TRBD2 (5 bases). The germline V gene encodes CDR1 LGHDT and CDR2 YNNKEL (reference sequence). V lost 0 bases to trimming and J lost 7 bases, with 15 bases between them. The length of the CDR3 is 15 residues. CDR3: CASSQETGGFGTQYF. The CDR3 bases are TGTGCCAGCAGCCAAGAGACCGGCGGGTTTGGGACCCAGTACTTC.

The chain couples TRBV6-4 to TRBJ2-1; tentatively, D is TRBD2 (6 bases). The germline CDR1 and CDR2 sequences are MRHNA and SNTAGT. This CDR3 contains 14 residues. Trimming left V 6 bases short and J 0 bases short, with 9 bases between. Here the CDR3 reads CASSLTSSYNEQFF. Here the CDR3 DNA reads TGTGCCAGCAGCCTGACTAGCTCCTACAATGAGCAGTTCTTC.

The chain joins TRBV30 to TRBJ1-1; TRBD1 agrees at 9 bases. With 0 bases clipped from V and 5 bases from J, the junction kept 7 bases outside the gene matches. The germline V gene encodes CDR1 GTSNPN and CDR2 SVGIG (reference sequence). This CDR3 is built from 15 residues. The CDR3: CAWSVPTGGKTEAFF. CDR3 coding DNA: TGTGCCTGGAGTGTCCCGACAGGGGGGAAGACTGAAGCTTTCTTT.

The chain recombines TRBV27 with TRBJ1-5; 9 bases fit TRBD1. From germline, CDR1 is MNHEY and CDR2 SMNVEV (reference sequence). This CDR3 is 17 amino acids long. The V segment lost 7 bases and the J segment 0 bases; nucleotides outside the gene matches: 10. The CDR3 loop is CASKLRTGDYSNQPQHF. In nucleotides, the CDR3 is TGTGCCAGCAAATTGAGGACAGGGGACTATAGCAATCAGCCCCAGCATTTT.

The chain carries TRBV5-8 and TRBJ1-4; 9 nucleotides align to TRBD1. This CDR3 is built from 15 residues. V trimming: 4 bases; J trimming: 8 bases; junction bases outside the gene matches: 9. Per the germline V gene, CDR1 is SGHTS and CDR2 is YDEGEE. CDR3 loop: CASSIGTGKGEKLFF. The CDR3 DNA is TGTGCCAGCAGCATAGGGACAGGGAAAGGCGAAAAACTGTTTTTT.

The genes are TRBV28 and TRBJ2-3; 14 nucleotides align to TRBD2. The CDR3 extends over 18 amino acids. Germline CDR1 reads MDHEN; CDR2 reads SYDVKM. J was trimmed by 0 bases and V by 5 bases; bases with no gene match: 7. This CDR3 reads CASSTLGLAGDSTDTQYF. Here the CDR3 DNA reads TGTGCCAGCAGTACCTTGGGACTAGCGGGGGATAGCACAGATACGCAGTATTTT.

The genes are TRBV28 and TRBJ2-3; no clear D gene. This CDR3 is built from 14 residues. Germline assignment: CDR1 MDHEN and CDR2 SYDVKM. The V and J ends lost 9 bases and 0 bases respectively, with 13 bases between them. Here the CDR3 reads CASLRSGSTDTQYF. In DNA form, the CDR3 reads TGTGCCAGTTTAAGGTCAGGTAGCACAGATACGCAGTATTTT.

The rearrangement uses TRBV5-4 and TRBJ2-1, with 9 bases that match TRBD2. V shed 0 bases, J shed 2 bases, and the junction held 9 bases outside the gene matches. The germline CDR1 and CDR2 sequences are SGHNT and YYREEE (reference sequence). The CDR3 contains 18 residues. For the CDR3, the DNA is TGTGCCAGCAGCTTGGACGCAGGAGCGGGAGGACCCTACAATGAGCAGTTCTTC. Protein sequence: CASSLDAGAGGPYNEQFF.

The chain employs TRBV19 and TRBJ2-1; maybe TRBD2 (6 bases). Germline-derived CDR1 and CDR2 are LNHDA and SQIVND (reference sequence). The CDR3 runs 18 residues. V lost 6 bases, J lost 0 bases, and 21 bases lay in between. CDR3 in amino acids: CASRLVGGLIYSYNEQFF. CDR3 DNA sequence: TGTGCCAGTAGGCTAGTCGGGGGACTCATCTACTCCTACAATGAGCAGTTCTTC.

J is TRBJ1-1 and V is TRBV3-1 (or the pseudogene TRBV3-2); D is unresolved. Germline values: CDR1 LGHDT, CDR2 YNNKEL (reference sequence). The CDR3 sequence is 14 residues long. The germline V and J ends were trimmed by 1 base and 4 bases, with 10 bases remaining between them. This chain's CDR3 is CASSQGTSSTEAFF. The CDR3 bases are TGTGCCAGCAGCCAAGGGACTTCTAGCACTGAAGCTTTCTTT.